The 26 T cell receptor beta chains below come from one sample, sequenced in a study of T cell responses to AZD1222 COVID-19 vaccine. The assay was immunoSEQ multiplex PCR, and TCRdb's table has in-frame clones only and misses some. The data hold around 100,000 clones, with about nine tenths observed a single time. The specimen comprised peripheral blood, sampled on day 0 of AZD1222 vaccination. Receptor source: an adult in good health.

This clone came up once. The chain uses TRBV5-5 and TRBJ2-7; TRBD1 matches at 7 bases. CDR1 is SGHKS and CDR2 is YYEKEE in the germline V gene (reference sequence). V dropped 1 base and J dropped 3; count of bases not matched to a gene: 1. This CDR3 region has 13 residues. This CDR3 is CASSLWTGYEQYF. CDR3 nucleotide sequence: TGTGCCAGCAGCTTGTGGACAGGCTACGAGCAGTACTTC. Together with reference TRBV5-5 and TRBJ2-7, the CDR3 gives the full variable domain: DAGVTQSPTHLIKTRGQQVTLRCSPISGHKSVSWYQQVLGQGPQFIFQYYEKEERGRGNFPDRFSARQFPNYSSELNVNALLLGDSALYLCASSLWTGYEQYFGPGTRLTVT.

The chain links TRBV9 to TRBJ2-3; TRBD2 agrees at 13 bases. The CDR3 is made up of 16 amino acids. J was trimmed by 2 bases and V by 4 bases; bases with no gene match: 4. Germline values: CDR1 SGDLS, CDR2 YYNGEE. The CDR3 DNA sequence: TGTGCCAGCAGCCACGGACTAGCGGGGGCCACAGATACGCAGTATTTT. Translating gives CASSHGLAGATDTQYF.

The CDR3 DNA reads TGCAGCGGCTACCTACAGGGATCACCCTATGGCTACACCTTC. Encoded protein: CSGYLQGSPYGYTF. This chain connects TRBV29-1 to TRBJ1-2; possible D gene TRBD1, 6 bases. Trimming took 7 bases from V and 4 from J, leaving 19 bases between them. In germline, CDR1 is SQVTM, CDR2 ANQGSEA. CDR3 size: 14 residues.

This chain links TRBV6-5 with TRBJ2-2; D is perhaps TRBD2 (5 bases). The CDR3 spans 15 residues. Germline lookup yields CDR1 MNHEY and CDR2 SVGAGI. V dropped 2 bases and J dropped 3 bases, with 10 bases sitting between them. The CDR3 nucleotides read TGTGCCAGCAGTTACCTCCTAGCTGACACCGGGGAGCTGTTTTTT. Translation gives CASSYLLADTGELFF.

This clone was recorded only once. The V gene is TRBV28, the J gene TRBJ1-2; 7 bases agree with TRBD1. Germline CDR1 reads MDHEN; CDR2 reads SYDVKM. CDR3 length equals 16 residues. After removal of 6 bases from V and 2 bases from J, the junction contained 12 bases not matched to a gene. CDR3 sequence reads: CASSRYTGDLNYGYTF. In DNA form, the CDR3 reads TGTGCCAGCAGCCGGTATACAGGGGACCTCAACTATGGCTACACCTTC.

This clone turned up a few times. The chain combines TRBV2 with TRBJ2-3, with D perhaps TRBD1 or TRBD2 (6 bases each). Germline CDR1 is SNHLY and CDR2 is FYNNEI. This CDR3 has 15 amino acids. The germline V and J ends were trimmed by 5 bases and 1 base, with 13 bases remaining between them. CDR3 residues: CASSPRGPGTDTQYF. In nucleotides, the CDR3 is TGTGCCAGCAGTCCCCGGGGGCCAGGCACAGATACGCAGTATTTT.

The chain has TRBV4-1 and TRBJ2-1; 7 bases are a match to TRBD2. CDR1 MGHRA and CDR2 YSYEKL come from the germline V gene. This CDR3 spans 14 amino acids. The junction had 5 bases not matched to a gene; V was cut back by 3 bases and J by 6 bases. In DNA, the CDR3 is TGCGCCAGCAGCCATGGCGGGACTACCAATGAGCAGTTCTTC. As protein: CASSHGGTTNEQFF.

This chain joins TRBV5-1 and TRBJ1-1, with TRBD1 identical over 7 bases. V gave up 4 bases and J gave up 6 bases; unmatched junction bases: 9. The length of the CDR3 is 14 residues. The germline V gene has CDR1 SGHRS and CDR2 YFSETQ. CDR3 in amino acids: CASSPGQAKPEAFF. Here the CDR3 DNA reads TGCGCCAGCAGCCCCGGACAGGCCAAGCCTGAAGCTTTCTTT.

The chain links TRBV5-4 to TRBJ2-3, with D tentatively TRBD2 (6 bases). The germline CDR1 and CDR2 sequences are SGHNT and YYREEE (reference sequence). The CDR3 is made up of 17 amino acids. V lost 4 bases to trimming and J lost 0 bases, with 18 bases between them. The CDR3, as DNA: TGTGCCAGCAGCCGACGAGCACTAGCTTCCAGCACAGATACGCAGTATTTT. Translation gives CASSRRALASSTDTQYF.

The chain is built from TRBV5-4 and TRBJ1-2; D not resolved. This CDR3 is built from 13 residues. Trimming left V 4 bases short and J 6 bases short, with 13 bases between. The germline V gene encodes CDR1 SGHNT and CDR2 YYREEE (reference sequence). The CDR3 nucleotides are TGTGCCAGCAGCAGAGCGGGTGGCGATGGCTACACCTTC. This encodes CASSRAGGDGYTF. The full variable domain, in which reference TRBV5-4 and TRBJ1-2 provide the parts outside the CDR3, is ETGVTQSPTHLIKTRGQQVTLRCSSQSGHNTVSWYQQALGQGPQFIFQYYREEENGRGNFPPRFSGLQFPNYSSELNVNALELDDSALYLCASSRAGGDGYTFGSGTRLTVV.

The rearrangement uses TRBV7-9 and TRBJ2-3, with a tentative D call TRBD1 (5 bases). Trimming shortened V by 5 bases and J by 14 bases, and 5 bases separated the two germline ends. The CDR3 loop spans 8 amino acids. The germline CDR1 and CDR2 sequences are SEHNR and FQNEAQ (reference sequence). CDR3 loop: CASSQGYF. The CDR3 DNA sequence: TGTGCCAGCAGCCAGGGGTATTTT.

The chain has TRBV5-1 and TRBJ1-1; D is unclear. CDR3 length equals 14 residues. Trimming removed 4 bases at V and 4 bases at J, with 14 bases between. CDR1 is SGHRS, CDR2 YFSETQ, per germline. DNA of the CDR3: TGCGCCAGCAGCAAGGTCCCGCCAGGCACTGAAGCTTTCTTT. Translated, it gives CASSKVPPGTEAFF.

J is TRBJ1-1 and V is TRBV5-1, with 12 bases lining up with TRBD1. V was pared by 6 bases and J by 4 bases, with 4 bases of the junction left unmatched. The CDR3 length is 14 residues. Per germline, CDR1 SGHRS and CDR2 YFSETQ. CDR3 protein: CASTMGQGATEAFF. In DNA form, the CDR3 reads TGCGCCAGCACTATGGGACAGGGGGCCACTGAAGCTTTCTTT.

The CDR3 nucleotides are TGTGCCAGCTCACCACCGGCGGGATCCGAGCAGTACTTC. Its translation: CASSPPAGSEQYF. The rearrangement uses TRBV18 and TRBJ2-7; D might be TRBD2 (6 bases). The CDR3 spans 13 residues. Between the trimmed V and J ends, which lost 0 bases and 6 bases, there was a span of 9 bases. Germline V gene lookup returns CDR1 KGHSH and CDR2 LQKENI.

This chain connects TRBV7-8 to TRBJ1-1; TRBD1 matches 9 bases. With 7 bases clipped from V and 1 base from J, the junction kept 4 bases outside the gene matches. The CDR3 consists of 14 residues. Germline loops: CDR1 SGHVS, CDR2 FQNEAQ. The CDR3 DNA reads as TGTGCCAGCACCCAGGGACAGGGGAACACTGAAGCTTTCTTT. It specifies CASTQGQGNTEAFF.

The V and J genes are TRBV2 and TRBJ2-3; 13 bases are a match to TRBD2. CDR3 length: 18 residues. Germline CDR1 SNHLY, CDR2 FYNNEI. The junction had 9 bases not matched to a gene; V was cut back by 6 bases and J by 0 bases. Written as DNA, the CDR3 is TGTGCCAGCAGCCGGTCCACTAGCGGGGGGGCTAGCACAGATACGCAGTATTTT. This codes for CASSRSTSGGASTDTQYF.

This chain connects TRBV28 to TRBJ1-1; D is ambiguous. Germline assignment: CDR1 MDHEN and CDR2 SYDVKM. This CDR3 contains 13 residues. Trimming left V 3 bases short and J 1 base short, with 6 bases between. CDR3 nucleotides: TGTGCCAGCAGTTTTTCGTGGAACACTGAAGCTTTCTTT. Its protein product is CASSFSWNTEAFF.

This chain uses TRBV19 with TRBJ2-7; D is perhaps TRBD1 (5 bases). Trimming pared 5 bases from V and 3 bases from J, leaving 14 bases between. Germline CDR1 LNHDA, CDR2 SQIVND (reference sequence). The CDR3 runs to 14 residues. CDR3 DNA sequence: TGTGCCAGTAGTTTCGCCCAAGGACACTACGAGCAGTACTTC. Translation: CASSFAQGHYEQYF.

The gene calls are TRBV5-6 and TRBJ1-5; D gene ambiguous. This CDR3 spans 13 amino acids. Germline loops: CDR1 SGHDT, CDR2 YYEEEE. V lost 0 bases, J lost 4 bases, and 5 bases lay in between. The CDR3 DNA sequence: TGTGCCAGCAGCTTGGAGCCGAATCAGCCCCAGCATTTT. Its protein product is CASSLEPNQPQHF.

The J gene is TRBJ2-6, the V gene TRBV7-3, with D possibly being TRBD1 or TRBD2 (6 bases each). Trimming removed 8 bases from V and 3 bases from J, with 14 bases in between. The CDR3 length is 15 residues. Germline V gene sequence: CDR1 SGHTA, CDR2 FQGTGA. The CDR3 nucleotides are TGTGCCAGCCGGGACACGGGGGATGGGGCCAACGTCCTGACTTTC. It is translated as CASRDTGDGANVLTF.

The genes are TRBV5-5 and TRBJ2-1, with TRBD1 matching 12 bases. Unmatched junction bases numbered 10, after V lost 4 bases and J lost 8 bases. CDR3 size: 16 residues. The germline gives CDR1 SGHKS, CDR2 YYEKEE (reference sequence). The CDR3 DNA reads as TGTGCCAGCAGCAGCCAGGGACAGGGGGCAATCGATGAGCAGTTCTTC. Residues: CASSSQGQGAIDEQFF.

V gene TRBV3-1 (or the pseudogene TRBV3-2) combines with J gene TRBJ2-3; weak D call: TRBD2 (6 bases). CDR3 length: 15 residues. Trimming stripped 6 bases from V and 2 bases from J, with 15 bases between. Germline V gives CDR1 LGHDT, CDR2 YNNKEL (reference sequence). The CDR3 nucleotides read TGTGCCAGCAGTCCGATGACTAGGATCACAGATACGCAGTATTTT. This translates into CASSPMTRITDTQYF.

The chain couples TRBV6-5 to TRBJ2-1; 7 bases match TRBD1. From germline, CDR1 is MNHEY and CDR2 SVGAGI. J was trimmed by 8 bases and V by 9 bases; bases with no gene match: 7. The CDR3 extends over 12 amino acids. The CDR3 here is CASTRQGHEQFF. The CDR3 region has the DNA TGTGCCAGTACCCGACAGGGCCATGAGCAGTTCTTC.

The V and J genes are TRBV5-8 and TRBJ1-5; 7 bases are a match to TRBD1. Unmatched junction bases numbered 5, after V lost 2 bases and J lost 3 bases. Germline V gene lookup returns CDR1 SGHTS and CDR2 YDEGEE. The CDR3 length is 15 residues. CDR3 protein: CASSFPGQLNQPQHF. In DNA form, the CDR3 reads TGTGCCAGCAGCTTTCCGGGACAGCTCAATCAGCCCCAGCATTTT.

V and J are TRBV5-1 and TRBJ1-5; D uncertain. Trimming shortened V by 0 bases and J by 1 base, and 2 bases separated the two germline ends. This CDR3 comprises 13 residues. CDR1 is SGHRS and CDR2 is YFSETQ in the germline V gene. In nucleotides, the CDR3 is TGCGCCAGCAGCTTGGACAGCAATCAGCCCCAGCATTTT. It is translated as CASSLDSNQPQHF.

CDR3 sequence: CASSEQGGATQYF. In DNA form, the CDR3 reads TGCGCCAGCAGTGAGCAAGGGGGGGCGACCCAGTACTTC. The chain uses TRBV10-1 and TRBJ2-5; perhaps TRBD2 as D (7 bases). V lost 2 bases, J lost 7 bases, and 11 bases lay in between. The CDR3 totals 13 residues. Germline V gene sequence: CDR1 WNHNN, CDR2 SYGVQD (reference sequence).